The source of this T cell receptor beta chain is a study of blood T cells in healthy people across ages. With a J-beta primer mix and a sample-barcoded 5' primer, a second PCR ran about 6 to 11 cycles. Each cDNA molecule, via a template-switch adaptor with 12 random nucleotides, was tagged. TCRdb independently ran MiXCR on the 5' RACE reads; one entry per CDR3 protein. The sample consists of about 290,000 distinct CDR3 sequences, around 30% of them appearing once. In its sample, this clonotype was seen a few times. Its antigen is not known. General observations from the study: Long-lived donors had more naive CD4+ cells and higher diversity than aged donors. Strong correlation existed between TCR beta diversity and naive T cell percentage.

The sample consisted of blood. The receptor was derived from a woman in her 70s in good health.

CDR3 residues: CSVLQGFEAFF. As DNA, the CDR3 is TGCAGCGTACTGCAGGGGTTTGAAGCTTTCTTT. The rearrangement uses TRBV29-1 and TRBJ1-1, with D perhaps TRBD1 (6 bases). CDR3 length: 11 residues. V was clipped by 6 bases and J by 7 bases, with 12 bases between them. Germline CDR1 reads SQVTM; CDR2 reads ANQGSEA. The full variable domain, with the rest looked up from reference TRBV29-1 and TRBJ1-1, is SAVISQKPSRDICQRGTSLTIQCQVDSQVTMMFWYRQQPGQSLTLIATANQGSEATYESGFVIDKFPISRPNLTFSTLTVSNMSPEDSSIYLCSVLQGFEAFFGQGTRLTVV.